Detailed here is one T cell receptor beta chain. This clone was counted many times. It has no known antigen specificity. Per-base quality was not reported, and no clone a single base away is much larger than it. Libraries were made using PCR. Sequenced using an Illumina HiSeq 4000. High-throughput sequencing was used to profile the TCR beta-chain CDR3 region of every patient. In the original analysis: The researchers built a classifier to tell apart papillary thyroid cancer patients with distant metastasis, based on CDR3 differences among clinicopathological groups. The Shannon index was used to measure repertoire diversity, and the Morisita-Horn index was used to measure how similar tumor and blood repertoires were. TCRdb reprocessed the public reads (quality trimming at Q25 with fastp, clone calling with MiXCR) and kept in-frame beta chains. The V and J calls and clone size come from TCRdb's table, not from the authors' own analysis. The sample records about 92,000 clones, 14% to 15% of which are singletons. Of the sample, 3.6% is held by the ten largest clones.

The data belong to a study of metastatic and nonmetastatic thyroid tumors (dated by TCRdb to 2020 to 2022). About the investigation overall: For patients with malignant and with benign thyroid disease, the researchers compared repertoires between peripheral blood samples and tumor or nodule tissue samples. The paper's findings and limits, for the study overall: In both blood and tumor samples, TCR beta diversity was reported to be significantly higher in malignant tumors than in benign nodules.

No treatment had been received by any patient before thyroid surgery. Patient clinical samples collected from the early 2010s to the late 2010s were retrospectively analysed using T-cell receptor beta sequencing. Including cysteine and phenylalanine, the CDR3 has 16 amino acids. The sequence is cut down to CDR3 DNA, 48 bases in frame from base 1. In the germline V gene, CDR1 corresponds to MNHNS and CDR2 to SASEGT. V loses 7 bases, J loses 6 bases, and the germline ends lie 24 bases apart. The source material was blood. The source is a female donor with papillary thyroid cancer or a benign thyroid nodule (not recorded which). Some clones in this sample may be carry-over from other donors' samples. The V and J genes are TRBV6-1 and TRBJ1-1, with an unclear D gene assignment. The bases read TGTGCCAGCAAAGGGCGCGGATCCCCGTTACGCGCTGAAGCTTTCTTT. It encodes CASKGRGSPLRAEAFF.